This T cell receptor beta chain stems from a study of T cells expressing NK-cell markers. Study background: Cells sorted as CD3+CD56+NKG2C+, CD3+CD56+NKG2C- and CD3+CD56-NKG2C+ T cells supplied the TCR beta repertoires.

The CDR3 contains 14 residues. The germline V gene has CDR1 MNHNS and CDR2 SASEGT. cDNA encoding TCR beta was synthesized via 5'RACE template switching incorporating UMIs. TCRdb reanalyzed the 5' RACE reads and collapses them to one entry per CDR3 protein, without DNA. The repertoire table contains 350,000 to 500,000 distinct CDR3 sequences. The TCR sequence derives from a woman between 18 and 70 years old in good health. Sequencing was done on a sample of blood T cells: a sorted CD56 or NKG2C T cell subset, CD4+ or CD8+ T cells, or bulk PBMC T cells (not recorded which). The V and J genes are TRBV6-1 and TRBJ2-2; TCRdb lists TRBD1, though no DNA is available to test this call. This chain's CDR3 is CASRTGVFTGELFF.